This record concerns one TCR beta chain sequence. The data belong to a study of blood T cell repertoires in COVID-19. Per the authors' pipeline: From reference gene primer amplification, estimates of nucleated cell counts were derived. Here immunoSEQ multiplex PCR was the method, and the copy in TCRdb shows in-frame clones only, minus some. That table is the source of V, J and clone size, and D and trimming were worked out from the DNA. The sample holds about 83,000 clones, around 87% seen once. CDR3 length: 14 residues. The ends were cut back, 10 bases at V and 0 bases at J, with 13 bases in the middle. Germline V gene data show CDR1 as MGHDK and CDR2 as SYGVNS.

The sample was peripheral blood. This sequence joins TRBV25-1 and TRBJ2-1; D possibly corresponds to TRBD2 (5 bases). The receptor's source is an older man with active or convalescent COVID-19. The CDR3 DNA is TGTGCCACCGAGCGGAGGAGCTCCTACAATGAGCAGTTCTTC. Translated: CATERRSSYNEQFF.